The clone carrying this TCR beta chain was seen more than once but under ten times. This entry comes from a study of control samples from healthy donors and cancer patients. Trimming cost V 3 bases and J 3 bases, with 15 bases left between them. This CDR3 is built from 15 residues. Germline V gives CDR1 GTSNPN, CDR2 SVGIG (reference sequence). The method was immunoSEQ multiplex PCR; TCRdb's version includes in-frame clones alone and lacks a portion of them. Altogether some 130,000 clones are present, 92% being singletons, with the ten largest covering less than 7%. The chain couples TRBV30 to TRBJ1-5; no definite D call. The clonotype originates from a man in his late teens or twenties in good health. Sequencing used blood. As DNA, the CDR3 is TGTGCCTGGAGCCCTCCGGGGTTAAACAATCAGCCCCAGCATTTT. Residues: CAWSPPGLNNQPQHF.